Presented here are 6 T cell receptor beta chains from one specimen sequenced in a study of T-cell memory formation after mild COVID-19. One entry per CDR3 protein results from TCRdb running MiXCR on the 5' RACE reads. The sample lists 500,000 to 550,000 distinct CDR3 sequences, roughly 22% occurring once. The sequenced sample consisted of PBMCs or a T cell subset sorted from them (not recorded which). The source is an adult woman who had mild COVID-19 (a few samples of this study predate the infection). Cell type and time point are not known.

CDR3 residues: CASNPGGIHNEQFF. The CDR3 region has the DNA TGTGCCAGCAACCCTGGGGGGATCCACAATGAGCAGTTCTTC. The chain recombines TRBV6-5 with TRBJ2-1; D is perhaps TRBD2 (6 bases). Germline V gene data show CDR1 as MNHEY and CDR2 as SVGAGI. Trimming stripped 7 bases from V and 5 bases from J, with 15 bases between. The CDR3 totals 14 residues.

The CDR3 spells CASRRQSPSYEQYF. The CDR3 region has the DNA TGTGCCAGCAGAAGGCAGAGCCCCTCCTACGAGCAGTACTTC. The chain recombines TRBV27 with TRBJ2-7; no firm D call. The V gene's germline CDR1 is MNHEY and CDR2 SMNVEV (reference sequence). This CDR3 region has 14 residues. V lost 6 bases, J lost 0 bases, and 12 bases lay in between.

This clonotype has just a few counts. The chain has TRBV5-1 and TRBJ2-1, with TRBD2 matching 9 bases. The CDR3 loop spans 17 amino acids. Unmatched junction bases numbered 11, after V lost 4 bases and J lost 3 bases. Germline CDR1 reads SGHRS; CDR2 reads YFSETQ. The DNA of the CDR3 is TGCGCCAGCAGCCTTGGAAGCGGGGGGCCAGTCTACAATGAGCAGTTCTTC. Protein: CASSLGSGGPVYNEQFF.

This clonotype was counted between two and nine times. This chain links TRBV7-3 with TRBJ1-4; TRBD1 matches at 12 bases. There are 15 residues in the CDR3. Germline V gene sequence: CDR1 SGHTA, CDR2 FQGTGA. After removal of 5 bases from V and 7 bases from J, the junction contained 5 bases not matched to a gene. CDR3 coding DNA: TGTGCCAGCAGCACTGGGACAGGGGGCAGTGAAAAACTGTTTTTT. Encoded protein: CASSTGTGGSEKLFF.

The chain recombines TRBV4-1 with TRBJ2-7; D is possibly TRBD1 or TRBD2 (7 bases each). Trimming stripped 4 bases from V and 3 bases from J, with 13 bases between. The CDR3 extends over 14 amino acids. The V gene's germline CDR1 is MGHRA and CDR2 YSYEKL. CDR3 sequence reads: CASSPGRDSYEQYF. The CDR3 DNA reads as TGCGCCAGCAGCCCGGGGAGGGACAGCTACGAGCAGTACTTC.

This clonotype has only a few counts. The chain uses TRBV24-1 and TRBJ2-4, with D possibly matching TRBD2 (6 bases). V gave up 2 bases and J gave up 0 bases, with 16 bases separating them. This CDR3 contains 18 residues. Germline V gene data show CDR1 as KGHDR and CDR2 as SFDVKD. CDR3 residues: CATSDSGDGNLAKNIQYF. The CDR3 coding sequence is TGTGCCACCAGTGATTCGGGGGACGGTAACCTAGCCAAAAACATTCAGTACTTC.